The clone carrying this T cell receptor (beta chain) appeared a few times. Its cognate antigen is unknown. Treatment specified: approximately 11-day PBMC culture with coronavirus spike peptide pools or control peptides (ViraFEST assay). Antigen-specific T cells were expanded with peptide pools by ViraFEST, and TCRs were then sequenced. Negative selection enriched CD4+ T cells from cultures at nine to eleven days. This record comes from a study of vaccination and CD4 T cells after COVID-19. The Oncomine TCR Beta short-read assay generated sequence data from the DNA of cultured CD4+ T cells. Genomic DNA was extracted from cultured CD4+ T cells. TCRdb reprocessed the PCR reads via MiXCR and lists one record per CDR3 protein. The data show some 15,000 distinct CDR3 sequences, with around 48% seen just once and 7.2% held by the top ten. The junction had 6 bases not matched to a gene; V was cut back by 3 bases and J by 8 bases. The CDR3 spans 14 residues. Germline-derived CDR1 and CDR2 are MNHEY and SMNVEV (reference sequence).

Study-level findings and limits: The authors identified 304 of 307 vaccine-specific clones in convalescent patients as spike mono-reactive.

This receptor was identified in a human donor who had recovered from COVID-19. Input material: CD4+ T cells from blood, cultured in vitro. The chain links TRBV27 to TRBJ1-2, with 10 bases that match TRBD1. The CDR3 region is CASSFRQGARGYTF. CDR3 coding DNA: TGTGCCAGCAGTTTTCGACAGGGGGCGCGAGGCTACACCTTC.